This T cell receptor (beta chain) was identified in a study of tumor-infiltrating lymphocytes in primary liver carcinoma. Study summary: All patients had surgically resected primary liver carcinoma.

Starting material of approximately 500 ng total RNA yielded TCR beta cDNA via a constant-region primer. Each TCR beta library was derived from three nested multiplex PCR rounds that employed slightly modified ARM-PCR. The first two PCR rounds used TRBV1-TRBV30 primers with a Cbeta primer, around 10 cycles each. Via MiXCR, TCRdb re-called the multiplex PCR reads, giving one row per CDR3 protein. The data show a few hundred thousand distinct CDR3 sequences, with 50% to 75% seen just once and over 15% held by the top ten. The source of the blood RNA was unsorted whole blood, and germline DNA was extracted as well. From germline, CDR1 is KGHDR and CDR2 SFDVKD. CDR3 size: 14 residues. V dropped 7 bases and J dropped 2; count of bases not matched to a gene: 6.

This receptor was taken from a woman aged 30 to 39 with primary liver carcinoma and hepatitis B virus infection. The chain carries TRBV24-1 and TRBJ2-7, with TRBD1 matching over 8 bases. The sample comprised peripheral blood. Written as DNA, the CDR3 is TGTGCCACCAGAAGGACAGGGCACACCTACGAGCAGTACTTC. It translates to CATRRTGHTYEQYF.